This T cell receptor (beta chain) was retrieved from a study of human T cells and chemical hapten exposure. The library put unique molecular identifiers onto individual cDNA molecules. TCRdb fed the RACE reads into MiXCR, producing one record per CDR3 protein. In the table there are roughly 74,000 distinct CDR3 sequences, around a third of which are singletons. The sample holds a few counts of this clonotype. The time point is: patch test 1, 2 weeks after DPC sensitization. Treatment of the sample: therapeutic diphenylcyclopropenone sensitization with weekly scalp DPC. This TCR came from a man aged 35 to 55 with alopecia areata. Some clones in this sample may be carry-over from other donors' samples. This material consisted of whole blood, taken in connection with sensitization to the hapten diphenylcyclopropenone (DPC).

The CDR3 DNA reads as TGTGCCAGCAGCTCACTAGCGGGGGGCACAGATACGCAGTATTTT. This codes for CASSSLAGGTDTQYF. The chain carries TRBV3-1 and TRBJ2-3; 11 positions agree with TRBD2. This CDR3 has 15 residues. Germline V gene sequence: CDR1 LGHDT, CDR2 YNNKEL (reference sequence). V shed 5 bases, J shed 1 base, and the junction held 2 bases outside the gene matches.